Here is one T cell receptor beta chain with its context. The antigen it binds to is not known. Base-call qualities are not available, and no considerably larger clone is one nucleotide away. The data originate from a study of Ad26.COV2.S vaccination and SARS-CoV-2 variants (TCRdb year 2021). Looking at the study overall: Donors in the vaccine arm were drawn from COV1001, a multicentre, randomized, double-blind, placebo-controlled phase I-IIa trial testing Ad26.COV2.S in healthy adults. Ad26.COV2.S was given intramuscularly at 5x10^10 or 1x10^11 viral particles, as a single shot or as two shots 56 days apart. The specificity and breadth of SARS-CoV-2-reactive T cell receptors after Ad26.COV2.S vaccination were assessed by TCRbeta repertoire sequencing. The TCR-sequenced set comprised around 30 samples: about 19 Ad26.COV2.S vaccine recipients, 5 placebo recipients and 8 SARS-CoV-2 convalescent individuals. Participants in the trial were split at random into five groups of five each, receiving low-dose or high-dose Ad26.COV2.S once or twice, or else placebo on both occasions. Investigators remained blinded to trial group allocation during experiments and outcome assessment.

The cysteine opens and the phenylalanine closes a CDR3 of 15 amino acids. The CDR3 DNA has 45 bases and is translated from base 1. For CDR1 and CDR2, the germline V gene lists ENHRY and SYGVKD. The V end gives up 7 bases and the J end 2 bases, leaving 7 bases in the junction not matched to a gene. The treatment or condition label corresponds to: roughly 20 received Ad26.COV2.S at low or high dose, single or two shots; roughly 5 received placebo; per-sample allocation not given. Repertoires of vaccine and placebo recipients were sequenced from samples taken on day 63 after the first injection. Cohort 1b enrolled roughly 25 adults aged 18-55 years at a single site in Boston, USA, between 29 July and 7 August 2020. As a vaccine, Ad26.COV2.S was a replication-incompetent adenovirus type 26 vector that expressed a prefusion-stabilized SARS-CoV-2 spike protein derived from the original Wuhan strain. TCRbeta CDR3 regions were sequenced with the immunoSEQ Assay. After extraction, genomic DNA underwent amplification by bias-controlled multiplex PCR, followed by high-throughput sequencing. In the original analysis: Collapsing and filtering of sequences were performed to quantify the absolute abundance of each unique TCRbeta CDR3 region. T cell fraction was estimated by normalizing TCRbeta template counts to usable DNA, which was measured by amplifying reference genes present in all nucleated cells. Repertoire TCRs were annotated as SARS-CoV-2-specific when V gene, CDR3 amino acid sequence and J gene were exactly matched to a known reactive TCR set. MIRA supplied the reference SARS-CoV-2 TCR set, which was filtered for enrichment in COVID-19-positive ImmuneCODE repertoires so that public or cross-reactive TCRs were removed. Using the MIRA antigens, annotated TCRs were further analysed by specific ORF or by position within an ORF. Breadth was defined as the number of annotated unique rearrangements divided by the total number of unique productive rearrangements, and depth was defined as the summed frequency of the annotated unique rearrangements. Group comparisons of TCR breadth used two-sided Wilcoxon rank-sum tests. The clones in this table, taken by TCRdb from immuneACCESS, are in-frame only. Not every clone is retained; where verified, under half of the shortfall comes from an unresolved V gene, and the cause of the rest is unknown. That table is the source of V, J and clone size, and D and trimming were worked out from the DNA. In this sample the table shows more than 300,000 clones, about 88% of which occur a single time. The ten largest clones add up to roughly a tenth of the sample.

What the research found in general, with its limitations: The study lacked the statistical power to compare responses across vaccine doses or regimens. After vaccination, spike-specific CD8+ and CD4+ T cell responses were reported to show substantial breadth. Comparable non-spike TCR breadth was observed between vaccine and placebo recipients, consistent with only spike being contained in the vaccine. Spike-specific TCR breadth was higher in Ad26.COV2.S recipients than in placebo recipients (P = 0.0014). The authors noted that the TCR breadth and depth analyses may have underestimated total T cell responses.

This sequence was found in a person aged 18 to 59 who received the Ad26.COV2.S COVID-19 vaccine or a placebo. This sample comprised peripheral blood, obtained in a trial of Ad26.COV2.S vaccine versus placebo. The rearranged chain carries TRBV10-3 and TRBJ2-2, with TRBD1 matching 7 junction bases. The CDR3 region: CAITSDRPNTGELFF. The bases read TGTGCCATCACCTCGGACAGGCCTAACACCGGGGAGCTGTTTTTT.